These 11 T cell receptor beta chains came from one sample sequenced in a study of control samples from healthy donors and cancer patients. TCRdb keeps only in-frame clones here, not all; method: immunoSEQ multiplex PCR. Of around 58,000 clones in the sample, roughly 90% were seen once. Sequenced sample: blood. Receptors originate from a man aged 50 to 60 in good health.

The chain is built from TRBV6-1 and TRBJ2-7, with D perhaps TRBD1 or TRBD2 (5 bases each). This CDR3 contains 21 residues. Trimming took 1 base from V and 7 from J, leaving 35 bases between them. Germline values: CDR1 MNHNS, CDR2 SASEGT. CDR3 DNA: TGTGCCAGCAGTGAAGAAGGGAAGGGGAACGTCGCTGGGCGGGCAGTCTTAGAGCAGTACTTC. Its translation is CASSEEGKGNVAGRAVLEQYF.

This clone has only one observation. The rearrangement joins TRBV3-1 (or the pseudogene TRBV3-2) to TRBJ2-7; 8 bases are shared with TRBD1. V was pared by 0 bases and J by 2 bases, with 12 bases of the junction left unmatched. The V gene's germline CDR1 is LGHDT and CDR2 YNNKEL (reference sequence). CDR3 size: 18 residues. The CDR3 bases are TGTGCCAGCAGCCAAGATCGGGGCAGGGGGCGCGGGGCCTACGAGCAGTACTTC. Its translation: CASSQDRGRGRGAYEQYF.

In this sample, this clone turned up once. The chain uses TRBV5-8 and TRBJ1-4; D is unclear. V gave up 2 bases and J gave up 3 bases, with 8 bases separating them. The CDR3 loop spans 14 amino acids. CDR1 is SGHTS and CDR2 is YDEGEE in the germline V gene. The DNA of the CDR3 is TGTGCCAGCAGCTTCTCCGGAGCTAATGAAAAACTGTTTTTT. Translation gives CASSFSGANEKLFF.

Regarding this clone: Other DNA sequences in this sample translate to the same CDR3. The V gene is TRBV5-1, the J gene TRBJ2-2; D is possibly TRBD1 or TRBD2 (5 bases each). This CDR3 spans 13 amino acids. CDR1 and CDR2 from the germline V gene are SGHRS and YFSETQ. With 4 bases removed from V and 4 bases from J, the gap between germline ends came to 8 bases. The CDR3 here is CASSPGTTGELFF. Here the CDR3 DNA reads TGCGCCAGCAGCCCGGGGACCACCGGGGAGCTGTTTTTT.

V gene TRBV6-5 combines with J gene TRBJ1-5; TRBD1 aligns across 8 bases. The junction had 6 bases not matched to a gene; V was cut back by 4 bases and J by 4 bases. The CDR3 consists of 15 residues. Germline V gene data show CDR1 as MNHEY and CDR2 as SVGAGI. For the CDR3, the DNA is TGTGCCAGCAGTTCAAATCAGGGGGCAAATCAGCCCCAGCATTTT. It translates to CASSSNQGANQPQHF.

The gene calls are TRBV28 and TRBJ2-1; 9 bases match TRBD2. Per the germline V gene, CDR1 is MDHEN and CDR2 is SYDVKM. V lost 5 bases, J lost 7 bases, and 9 bases stayed unmatched. The CDR3 length is 15 residues. CDR3 amino acids: CASSPRGGAGNEQFF. CDR3 nucleotides: TGTGCCAGCAGTCCCCGCGGGGGGGCGGGTAATGAGCAGTTCTTC.

The chain has TRBV27 and TRBJ2-7, with D possibly being TRBD2 (6 bases). The CDR3 totals 14 residues. V lost 1 base, J lost 2 bases, and 9 bases lay in between. Germline V CDR1 and CDR2: MNHEY, SMNVEV (reference sequence). CDR3 coding DNA: TGTGCCAGCAGTTTATTTGCGGGGACCTACGAGCAGTACTTC. It encodes CASSLFAGTYEQYF.

The chain joins TRBV27 to TRBJ1-1, with 8 nucleotides matching TRBD1. Germline V gene sequence: CDR1 MNHEY, CDR2 SMNVEV (reference sequence). The junction had 6 bases not matched to a gene; V was cut back by 5 bases and J by 10 bases. The CDR3 has 12 residues. CDR3 region: CASSLTGGRAFF. The CDR3 nucleotides read TGTGCCAGCAGTCTCACAGGGGGACGAGCTTTCTTT.

The CDR3 nucleotides read TGTGCCAGTGGGGGGGGGAATGAGCAGTTCTTC. Amino acid sequence: CASGGGNEQFF. The J gene is TRBJ2-1, the V gene TRBV10-3; TRBD2 agrees at 7 bases. The CDR3 spans 11 residues. Trimming cost V 10 bases and J 7 bases; bases outside gene matches: 4. Germline lookup yields CDR1 ENHRY and CDR2 SYGVKD.

The chain is built from TRBV2 and TRBJ1-6; 8 positions match TRBD1. J lost 8 bases, V lost 10 bases, and 10 bases had no gene match. Germline values: CDR1 SNHLY, CDR2 FYNNEI. This CDR3 has 14 residues. This chain's CDR3 is CAKRDRQWHSPLHF. The CDR3 DNA reads TGTGCCAAACGGGACAGGCAGTGGCATTCACCCCTCCACTTT.

The V call is TRBV19, the J call TRBJ1-5; no definite D call. This CDR3 has 17 amino acids. The ends were cut back, 2 bases at V and 0 bases at J, with 14 bases in the middle. Germline lookup yields CDR1 LNHDA and CDR2 SQIVND (reference sequence). The CDR3 reads CASSINGNFYSNQPQHF. The CDR3 DNA sequence: TGTGCCAGTAGTATAAATGGCAACTTCTATAGCAATCAGCCCCAGCATTTT.